This entry features one T cell receptor beta chain sequence. Its target is unknown. This sample is drawn from a study of CD8 T cells in ankylosing spondylitis. Overall study results and limits: Clones linked with disease were CD8+ and fairly uncommon in the peripheral blood.

TCRdb reprocessed the 5' RACE reads with MiXCR, giving one entry per CDR3 protein. The table has around 250,000 distinct CDR3 sequences, roughly 32% seen once. The V end was cut by 1 base, the J end by 3 bases, with 7 bases between. The CDR3 is 13 amino acids. The V gene's germline CDR1 is SGHRS and CDR2 YFSETQ. The sample taken for sequencing was blood, either unsorted or a sorted T cell fraction (not recorded which). The chain couples TRBV5-1 to TRBJ1-1; D is unclear. The TCR was taken from a male donor with ankylosing spondylitis or in good health (not recorded which). The CDR3 DNA is TGCGCCAGCAGCTTGCGGAGAGACACTGAAGCTTTCTTT. It codes for CASSLRRDTEAFF.